A single sample gave rise to the 24 T cell receptor beta chains below, sequenced in a study of T cell responses to AZD1222 COVID-19 vaccine. Profiling relied on immunoSEQ multiplex PCR, and the TCRdb table lists in-frame clones only, not all of them. The data contain 100,000 or so clones, nearly 90% of them singletons. The specimen comprised peripheral blood, sampled on day 0 of AZD1222 vaccination. The receptors were sampled from an adult in good health.

This clone was picked up one time. DNA of the CDR3: TGTGCCAGCAAAGGGGAGGGGACAGGGCCTAATGAAAAACTGTTTTTT. This encodes CASKGEGTGPNEKLFF. The genes are TRBV2 and TRBJ1-4; 9 nucleotides align to TRBD1. Looked up from germline, CDR1 is SNHLY and CDR2 is FYNNEI. The J segment lost 3 bases and the V segment lost 7 bases, leaving 9 bases of the junction unmatched. CDR3 size: 16 residues.

V gene TRBV6-5 combines with J gene TRBJ2-1, with no clear D. The germline V gene encodes CDR1 MNHEY and CDR2 SVGAGI. The CDR3 totals 16 residues. The V and J ends lost 2 bases and 6 bases respectively, with 17 bases between them. CDR3: CASSYGFRVGFNEQFF. Here the CDR3 DNA reads TGTGCCAGCAGTTACGGGTTCCGGGTGGGTTTCAATGAGCAGTTCTTC.

The J gene is TRBJ1-1, the V gene TRBV18, with D possibly being TRBD1 (6 bases). CDR3 length: 13 residues. Germline CDR1 KGHSH, CDR2 LQKENI. The ends were cut back, 4 bases at V and 6 bases at J, with 12 bases in the middle. The CDR3 reads CASSQIGQSEAFF. DNA of the CDR3: TGTGCCAGCTCACAAATCGGACAGTCTGAAGCTTTCTTT.

The J gene is TRBJ1-2, the V gene TRBV12-3 or TRBV12-4; the D gene is possibly TRBD1 (5 bases). The V end was cut by 5 bases, the J end by 3 bases, with 10 bases between. The CDR3 length is 13 residues. Written as DNA, the CDR3 is TGTGCCAGCAGTACCGGGACCTACTATGGCTACACCTTC. Encoded protein: CASSTGTYYGYTF.

The chain is built from TRBV2 and TRBJ1-1; no clear D. The CDR3 contains 14 residues. V lost 3 bases and J lost 7, with 15 bases in between. The V gene's germline CDR1 is SNHLY and CDR2 FYNNEI. Written as DNA, the CDR3 is TGTGCCAGCAGTGACCTTCACCGGGCTCATGAAGCTTTCTTT. Protein sequence: CASSDLHRAHEAFF.

The chain combines TRBV27 with TRBJ1-2, with TRBD1 matching 11 bases. The CDR3 loop spans 14 amino acids. V was pared by 8 bases and J by 6 bases, with 8 bases of the junction left unmatched. Germline V gene data show CDR1 as MNHEY and CDR2 as SMNVEV (reference sequence). CDR3 residues: CASGAGTGGNGYTF. The CDR3 DNA sequence: TGTGCCAGCGGAGCCGGGACAGGGGGGAATGGCTACACCTTC.

The chain is built from TRBV9 and TRBJ1-2; D call uncertain. This CDR3 spans 13 amino acids. V was trimmed by 0 bases and J by 8 bases, leaving 11 bases between them. The germline V gene encodes CDR1 SGDLS and CDR2 YYNGEE. The CDR3 sequence: CASSVDWEGGYTF. For the CDR3, the DNA is TGTGCCAGCAGCGTAGACTGGGAGGGAGGCTACACCTTC.

The sample holds one count of this clone. The chain combines TRBV5-1 with TRBJ2-7, with a tentative D call TRBD2 (6 bases). Germline lookup yields CDR1 SGHRS and CDR2 YFSETQ. This CDR3 comprises 13 residues. CDR3 region: CASSLAGTGEQYV. Here the CDR3 DNA reads TGTGCCAGCAGCTTGGCGGGTACGGGGGAACAGTACGTC.

This clone was detected only a few times. This CDR3 is CASSVGSNNEQFF. The CDR3 DNA reads TGTGCCAGCAGCGTAGGGTCGAACAATGAGCAGTTCTTC. The chain recombines TRBV9 with TRBJ2-1, with D hard to call. Trimming shortened V by 0 bases and J by 5 bases, and 6 bases separated the two germline ends. CDR3 length equals 13 residues. CDR1 and CDR2 (germline): SGDLS, YYNGEE.

The chain combines TRBV6-5 with TRBJ2-7; 7 bases map to TRBD2. Germline values: CDR1 MNHEY, CDR2 SVGAGI. J gave up 0 bases and V 5 bases, and 7 bases lay outside the gene matches. The CDR3 has 15 residues. For the CDR3, the DNA is TGTGCCAGCAGTATCGATTCTAGCGGCTCCTACGAGCAGTACGTC. It encodes CASSIDSSGSYEQYV.

This rearrangement joins TRBV24-1 to TRBJ1-4; perhaps TRBD1 as D (5 bases). The CDR3 sequence is 15 residues long. The V gene lost 3 bases and the J gene lost 3 bases, with 10 bases spanning the gap. Germline V gene data show CDR1 as KGHDR and CDR2 as SFDVKD. This CDR3 reads CATSDPSGANEKLFF. CDR3 in DNA: TGTGCCACCAGTGATCCTTCGGGGGCTAATGAAAAACTGTTTTTT.

The rearrangement uses TRBV7-2 and TRBJ1-2; 8 nucleotides match TRBD1. Germline values: CDR1 SGHTA, CDR2 FQGNSA. The J segment lost 8 bases and the V segment lost 4 bases, leaving 15 bases of the junction unmatched. CDR3 length equals 16 residues. CDR3 bases: TGTGCCAGCAGCTCCCGGACAGGGCCCCCCTTATCGGGCTACACCTTC. Translated: CASSSRTGPPLSGYTF.

This sequence joins TRBV6-4 and TRBJ2-3; 9 bases fit TRBD2. The CDR3 runs 15 residues. Germline CDR1 and CDR2: MRHNA and SNTAGT. V lost 5 bases, J lost 3 bases, and 6 bases stayed unmatched. The chain's CDR3 is CASSLSGSRTDTQYF. Here the CDR3 DNA reads TGTGCCAGCAGTCTTAGCGGGAGTAGGACAGATACGCAGTATTTT.

The V call is TRBV29-1, the J call TRBJ1-5, with TRBD1 as a possible D gene (6 bases). CDR3 length: 12 amino acids. Trimming cost V 7 bases and J 5 bases, with 12 bases left between them. Germline V gives CDR1 SQVTM, CDR2 ANQGSEA. The CDR3 DNA reads as TGCAGCGCTACGACAGGAGATCAGCCCCAGCATTTT. Translated: CSATTGDQPQHF.

V gene TRBV9 combines with J gene TRBJ1-4; 8 bases are shared with TRBD1. The V gene's germline CDR1 is SGDLS and CDR2 YYNGEE. The CDR3 loop spans 14 amino acids. V shed 6 bases and J 8 bases; nucleotides not matched to a gene: 9. The chain's CDR3 is CASTPTGEAEKLFF. The CDR3 DNA follows: TGTGCCAGCACCCCGACAGGGGAGGCGGAAAAACTGTTTTTT.

V is TRBV6-2 or TRBV6-3 and J is TRBJ1-2; 7 bases fit TRBD1. Per germline, CDR1 MNHEY and CDR2 SVGEGT. The V and J ends lost 6 bases and 7 bases, in that order; junction bases with no gene match: 5. CDR3 size: 12 residues. The CDR3 reads CASSRQGAGYTF. The CDR3 nucleotides are TGTGCCAGCAGCCGACAGGGTGCTGGCTACACCTTC.

The chain has TRBV5-4 and TRBJ2-1, with 9 nucleotides matching TRBD2. Trimming took 4 bases from V and 5 from J; bases not matched to a gene: 7. The CDR3 has 15 residues. Germline V CDR1 and CDR2: SGHNT, YYREEE (reference sequence). CDR3 in DNA: TGTGCCAGCAGCCTACGGACTAGCGCCGACAATGAGCAGTTCTTC. As protein: CASSLRTSADNEQFF. The full variable domain, its missing parts supplied by reference TRBV5-4 and TRBJ2-1, is ETGVTQSPTHLIKTRGQQVTLRCSSQSGHNTVSWYQQALGQGPQFIFQYYREEENGRGNFPPRFSGLQFPNYSSELNVNALELDDSALYLCASSLRTSADNEQFFGPGTRLTVL.

The chain uses TRBV7-2 and TRBJ2-3, with 8 bases that match TRBD1. In germline, CDR1 is SGHTA, CDR2 FQGNSA. This CDR3 has 20 residues. With 0 bases clipped from V and 8 bases from J, the junction kept 22 bases outside the gene matches. The CDR3 loop reads CASSLAPRTGKKIRSITQYF. DNA of the CDR3: TGTGCCAGCAGCTTAGCACCCCGGACAGGGAAGAAGATACGCAGTATTACGCAGTATTTT.

The chain is built from TRBV10-3 and TRBJ2-1, with 7 bases lining up with TRBD1. Germline loops: CDR1 ENHRY, CDR2 SYGVKD. Trimming took 3 bases from V and 6 from J; bases not matched to a gene: 5. This CDR3 spans 14 amino acids. This chain's CDR3 is CAISDGRQGNEQFF. DNA for the CDR3: TGTGCCATCAGTGACGGACGACAGGGCAATGAGCAGTTCTTC.

This clone was seen a few times. V is TRBV4-2 and J is TRBJ1-1; 7 bases are a match to TRBD1. The junction had 4 bases not matched to a gene; V was cut back by 1 base and J by 2 bases. In germline, CDR1 is LGHNA, CDR2 YNFKEQ. CDR3 length equals 15 residues. The chain's CDR3 is CASSQGGQINTEAFF. The CDR3 nucleotides are TGTGCCAGCAGCCAAGGGGGACAGATCAACACTGAAGCTTTCTTT.

The genes are TRBV27 and TRBJ1-1; perhaps TRBD1 as D (5 bases). Trimming shortened V by 4 bases and J by 0 bases, and 9 bases separated the two germline ends. Germline V gene lookup returns CDR1 MNHEY and CDR2 SMNVEV (reference sequence). This CDR3 has 14 residues. The CDR3 is CASSWGGLNTEAFF. CDR3 DNA: TGTGCCAGCAGTTGGGGGGGATTGAACACTGAAGCTTTCTTT.

This clone was seen a single time. The V call is TRBV27, the J call TRBJ2-7; D tentatively fits TRBD1 or TRBD2 (5 bases each). V lost 6 bases, J lost 0 bases, and 12 bases lay in between. CDR3 length: 14 amino acids. The germline gives CDR1 MNHEY, CDR2 SMNVEV (reference sequence). The CDR3 DNA reads as TGTGCCAGCAGCATCGGGACGGTCTCCTACGAGCAGTACTTC. It specifies CASSIGTVSYEQYF.

This chain joins TRBV5-6 and TRBJ1-2; TRBD1 matches 9 bases. Germline V gene data show CDR1 as SGHDT and CDR2 as YYEEEE. With V trimmed by 4 bases and J by 4 bases, 2 bases remained unmatched. The CDR3 is 13 amino acids. CDR3 sequence: CASSPQGAYGYTF. In DNA form, the CDR3 reads TGTGCCAGCAGCCCACAGGGGGCCTATGGCTACACCTTC.

V and J are TRBV27 and TRBJ1-4, with a possible D match to TRBD1 (6 bases). V shed 6 bases and J shed 2 bases, with 10 bases lying between them. The CDR3 is 14 residues long. Germline lookup yields CDR1 MNHEY and CDR2 SMNVEV (reference sequence). The CDR3 nucleotides are TGTGCCAGCAGCCGGGGGGCGACTAATGAAAAACTGTTTTTT. It encodes CASSRGATNEKLFF.